What follows is one T cell receptor (beta chain) and its context. Its antigen is not known. This sample stems from a study of CXCR3-negative and CXCR3-positive naive CD8 T cells. Study-wide background: Per-library TRB read counts averaged about 1.5 +/- 0.3 million, adding up to around 140 million in total.

In preparing the TRB cDNA libraries, 5' RACE with UMI labels was used. TCRdb reworked the 5' RACE reads into one entry per CDR3 protein, no DNA. Listed are roughly 41,000 distinct CDR3 sequences; 6.5% to 8.5% falls within the top ten. This CDR3 region has 16 residues. The germline V gene has CDR1 MNHEY and CDR2 SVGAGI. Study outcomes and limitations: Surface CD5 looked about the same in the naive subsets, so the authors worked out TCR strength from TRB CDR3 properties. TRBV-TRBJ usage matched between naive CXCR3-negative and CXCR3-positive cells but not between memory cells. For memory CD8+ cells diversity was much lower, but both naive subsets had comparably high diversity.

The chain has TRBV6-5 and TRBJ2-7; TCRdb selects TRBD1, and the lack of DNA leaves this call unchecked. The TCR comes from a human donor in good health. Some clones in this sample may be carry-over from other donors' samples. Sequencing input: memory CD8+ T cells from blood. CDR3 protein: CASSYSVGRAPGEQYF.